A single sample gave rise to the 17 T cell receptor beta chains below, sequenced in a study of T-cell memory formation after mild COVID-19. Using its own MiXCR run on the 5' RACE reads, TCRdb lists one record per CDR3 protein. The table records approximately 570,000 distinct CDR3 sequences, roughly 18% of them present only once. The specimen was PBMCs or a T cell subset sorted from them (not recorded which). The receptors were sampled from an adult woman who had mild COVID-19 (a few samples of this study predate the infection). Cell type and time point are not known.

This clonotype was found a few times. The chain links TRBV7-3 to TRBJ1-2, with TRBD1 identical over 7 bases. There are 17 residues in the CDR3. The junction had 12 bases not matched to a gene; V was cut back by 5 bases and J by 0 bases. CDR1 is SGHTA, CDR2 FQGTGA, per germline. The CDR3: CASSRRDRIFANYGYTF. CDR3 in DNA: TGTGCCAGCAGCCGGAGGGACAGAATTTTCGCTAACTATGGCTACACCTTC. The full variable domain, with the rest looked up from reference TRBV7-3 and TRBJ1-2, is GAGVSQTPSNKVTEKGKYVELRCDPISGHTALYWYRQSLGQGPEFLIYFQGTGAADDSGLPNDRFFAVRPEGSVSTLKIQRTERGDSAVYLCASSRRDRIFANYGYTFGSGTRLTVV.

This chain joins TRBV4-2 and TRBJ1-5; D is ambiguous. The ends were cut back, 5 bases at V and 0 bases at J, with 8 bases in the middle. CDR3 length: 14 amino acids. The germline CDR1 and CDR2 sequences are LGHNA and YNFKEQ. CDR3 DNA: TGTGCCAGCAGCGGAGGGTATAGCAATCAGCCCCAGCATTTT. It encodes CASSGGYSNQPQHF.

The chain is built from TRBV6-2 or TRBV6-3 and TRBJ2-1; 10 bases are shared with TRBD2. The CDR3 loop spans 23 amino acids. Germline lookup yields CDR1 MNHEY and CDR2 SVGEGT. After removal of 6 bases from V and 7 bases from J, the junction contained 33 bases not matched to a gene. The CDR3 coding sequence is TGTGCCAGCAGCCAACGGGTCCCCGACCCGCTTCGGAGTAAGCGGGAGGGCCCTAATGAGCAGTTCTTC. It translates to CASSQRVPDPLRSKREGPNEQFF.

On this clonotype itself: The germline gene is not matched at one end of the junction; a read error may be the cause. The genes are TRBV6-6 and TRBJ2-2; D is undetermined. Germline V CDR1 and CDR2: MNHNY, SVGAGI (reference sequence). The CDR3 runs 16 residues. CDR3 nucleotides: TGTGCCAGCAGTTACTATTACATCCTAAACACCTGGGAGCTGTTTTTT. Encoded protein: CASSYYYILNTWELFF.

The J gene is TRBJ2-1, the V gene TRBV5-6, with D possibly TRBD2 on 5 matching bases. Trimming removed 4 bases from V and 6 bases from J, with 14 bases in between. CDR1 is SGHDT and CDR2 is YYEEEE in the germline V gene. The CDR3 extends over 14 amino acids. The CDR3 here is CASSMAYGVNEQFF. Written as DNA, the CDR3 is TGTGCCAGCAGCATGGCATACGGGGTCAATGAGCAGTTCTTC. The full variable domain, its missing parts supplied by reference TRBV5-6 and TRBJ2-1, is DAGVTQSPTHLIKTRGQQVTLRCSPKSGHDTVSWYQQALGQGPQFIFQYYEEEERQRGNFPDRFSGHQFPNYSSELNVNALLLGDSALYLCASSMAYGVNEQFFGPGTRLTVL.

This chain connects TRBV6-1 to TRBJ2-2; 11 bases are shared with TRBD1. The CDR3 extends over 13 amino acids. V lost 10 bases to trimming and J lost 4 bases; unmatched junction nucleotides: 2. Germline loops: CDR1 MNHNS, CDR2 SASEGT. Here the CDR3 reads CAIGTGGTGELFF. The DNA of the CDR3 is TGTGCCATAGGGACAGGGGGCACCGGGGAGCTGTTTTTT.

This clonotype appeared a few times. The chain joins TRBV29-1 to TRBJ2-2; D gene ambiguous. Germline lookup yields CDR1 SQVTM and CDR2 ANQGSEA. The CDR3 consists of 15 residues. V lost 4 bases to trimming and J lost 0 bases, with 12 bases between them. The DNA of the CDR3 is TGCAGCGTTGTAGAATTTAGTACGAACACCGGGGAGCTGTTTTTT. This translates into CSVVEFSTNTGELFF.

The chain joins TRBV12-3 or TRBV12-4 to TRBJ2-7, with 9 bases matching TRBD2. Trimming removed 6 bases from V and 1 base from J; junction bases left unmatched: 4. This CDR3 spans 14 amino acids. The DNA of the CDR3 is TGTGCCAGCAGGCGAGCGGGAGGATCCTACGAGCAGTACTTC. Residues: CASRRAGGSYEQYF.

The J gene is TRBJ1-2, the V gene TRBV11-2, with 7 positions matching TRBD1. The V and J ends lost 5 bases and 8 bases, in that order; junction bases with no gene match: 14. There are 15 residues in the CDR3. Per germline, CDR1 SGHAT and CDR2 FQNNGV. The CDR3 spells CASSTHRGYHRGYTF. In DNA form, the CDR3 reads TGTGCCAGCAGCACTCACAGGGGATACCATCGGGGCTACACCTTC.

This clonotype has a count of ten or more. The chain couples TRBV12-3 or TRBV12-4 to TRBJ2-3; TRBD2 is a possible D gene (5 bases). The V end was cut by 4 bases, the J end by 6 bases, with 14 bases between. The CDR3 totals 14 residues. The CDR3 nucleotides are TGTGCCAGCAGTTCGCGTCCACTAGAGGATACGCAGTATTTT. Its translation is CASSSRPLEDTQYF.

This clonotype showed up just a few times. The CDR3 loop is CASSFGGFGYTF. The CDR3 DNA sequence: TGTGCCAGCAGTTTCGGCGGGTTCGGCTACACCTTC. The V gene is TRBV12-3 or TRBV12-4, the J gene TRBJ1-2, with D unclear. The CDR3 runs to 12 residues. Trimming left V 3 bases short and J 8 bases short, with 10 bases between.

The chain combines TRBV7-2 with TRBJ2-1, with D perhaps TRBD2 (5 bases). V was trimmed by 0 bases and J by 4 bases, leaving 10 bases between them. The CDR3 runs 15 residues. Germline CDR1 SGHTA, CDR2 FQGNSA. The CDR3 sequence is CASSLAPEAYNEQFF. In DNA, the CDR3 is TGTGCCAGCAGCTTAGCGCCGGAGGCGTACAATGAGCAGTTCTTC. Looking up the rest from reference TRBV7-2 and TRBJ2-1 gives the full variable domain: GAGVSQSPSNKVTEKGKDVELRCDPISGHTALYWYRQSLGQGLEFLIYFQGNSAPDKSGLPSDRFSAERTGGSVSTLTIQRTQQEDSAVYLCASSLAPEAYNEQFFGPGTRLTVL.

V is TRBV3-1 and J is TRBJ2-5; no reliable D call. The CDR3 has 18 residues. CDR1 and CDR2 from the germline V gene are LGHDT and YNNKEL (reference sequence). Trimming took off 4 bases at V and 4 bases at J, with 25 bases between the two ends. The DNA for the CDR3 is TGTGCCAGCAGCCCCCGGCGTCTAGATTCGTTATTGGTAGAGACCCAGTACTTC. Amino acid sequence: CASSPRRLDSLLVETQYF.

This chain links TRBV19 with TRBJ2-7; D remains ambiguous. CDR3 length: 16 amino acids. V was cut by 6 bases and J by 0 bases, with 18 bases left in between. Germline V gene lookup returns CDR1 LNHDA and CDR2 SQIVND (reference sequence). In nucleotides, the CDR3 is TGTGCCAGTAGCGGCATCGGACGGACGAGCTCCTACGAGCAGTACTTC. Translated, it gives CASSGIGRTSSYEQYF.

The chain recombines TRBV24-1 with TRBJ2-7; 12 bases are shared with TRBD1. CDR3 size: 12 residues. The germline V gene encodes CDR1 KGHDR and CDR2 SFDVKD. V was pared by 9 bases and J by 6 bases, with 2 bases of the junction left unmatched. The CDR3 bases are TGTGCCACCGGGACAGGGGGCCGCGAGCAGTACTTC. It specifies CATGTGGREQYF.

The V and J genes are TRBV30 and TRBJ1-1, with no clear D. Trimming shortened V by 2 bases and J by 3 bases, and 13 bases separated the two germline ends. Looked up from germline, CDR1 is GTSNPN and CDR2 is SVGIG (reference sequence). The CDR3 totals 14 residues. The CDR3 sequence: CAWSTGNDYTEAFF. The DNA of the CDR3 is TGTGCCTGGAGTACTGGCAACGATTACACTGAAGCTTTCTTT.

This sequence joins TRBV7-9 and TRBJ2-3, with D possibly called TRBD1 or TRBD2 (5 bases each). Germline loops: CDR1 SEHNR, CDR2 FQNEAQ (reference sequence). The CDR3 has 14 residues. Trimming stripped 11 bases from V and 1 base from J, with 16 bases between. CDR3 loop: CALGGGRGTDTQYF. The CDR3, as DNA: TGTGCCCTAGGTGGGGGTCGGGGCACAGATACGCAGTATTTT.